This TCR beta chain was sequenced for a study of beta chain features in type 1 diabetes. About the research overall: There was similarity between patients and healthy donors in age, gender and cell yields.

Sequencing targeted expressed TCRB transcripts, as all isolated RNA had been reverse transcribed. Clones were sequenced by immunoSEQ multiplex PCR, and TCRdb holds only the in-frame ones, with some missing. The sample includes tens of thousands of clones, about a third of them seen just once. The junction had 10 bases not matched to a gene; V was cut back by 5 bases and J by 7 bases. This CDR3 region has 15 residues. The V gene's germline CDR1 is MNHEY and CDR2 SVGAGI. Regarding this clone: Its antigen is undetermined.

Whole-study findings and limits: More deletions and fewer insertions at VDJ junctions were found in patients with type 1 diabetes.

This TCR was sampled from a woman younger than 35 in good health. The J gene is TRBJ2-1, the V gene TRBV6-5; 8 bases match TRBD1. Sequenced material: stem cell memory CD4+ T cells from blood. The DNA of the CDR3 is TGTGCCAGCAGTCACCCGGACAGGGTGGGGAATGAGCAGTTCTTC. This codes for CASSHPDRVGNEQFF.